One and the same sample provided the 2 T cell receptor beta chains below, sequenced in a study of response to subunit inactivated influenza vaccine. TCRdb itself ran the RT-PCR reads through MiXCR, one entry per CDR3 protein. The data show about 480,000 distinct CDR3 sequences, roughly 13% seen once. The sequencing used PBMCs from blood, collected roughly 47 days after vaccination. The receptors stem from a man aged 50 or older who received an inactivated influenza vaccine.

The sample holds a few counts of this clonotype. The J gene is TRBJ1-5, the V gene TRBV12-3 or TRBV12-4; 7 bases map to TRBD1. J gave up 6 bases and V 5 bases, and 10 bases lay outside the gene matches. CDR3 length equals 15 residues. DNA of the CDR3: TGTGCCAGCAGTGTATCGACAGGGATGGGTCAGCCCCAGCATTTT. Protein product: CASSVSTGMGQPQHF.

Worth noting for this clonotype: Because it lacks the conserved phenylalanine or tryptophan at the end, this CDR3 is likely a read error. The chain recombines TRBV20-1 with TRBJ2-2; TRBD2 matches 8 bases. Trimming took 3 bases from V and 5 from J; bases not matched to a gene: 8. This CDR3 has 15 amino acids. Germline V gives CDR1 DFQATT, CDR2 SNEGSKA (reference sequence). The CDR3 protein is CSASWRGARTGELFL. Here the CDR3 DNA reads TGCAGTGCTAGTTGGCGGGGGGCCCGAACCGGGGAGCTGTTTCTT.